This TCR beta chain was sequenced for a study of T cell responses to AZD1222 COVID-19 vaccine (dated by TCRdb to the early 2020s). Notes on the research overall: AZD1222 recipients given second doses at about 4 weeks or at about 12 weeks were pooled, since spike-specific TCR depth and breadth were not found to differ between the two schedules. TCR sequencing covered fewer than 250 trial participants: 200 to 220 given two doses of AZD1222 and around 26 given two doses of MenACWY control vaccine. Trial participants were enrolled by age into 18-55, 56-69 and 70-plus year subgroups, with around 150, 28 and 57 TCR-sequenced participants respectively. The investigation overall reported the following: The 56-69-year group was small, and its depth increase did not reach significance, likely because of low power. Reportedly, close to half of the unique spike-specific TCRs recognized epitopes lying outside the regions that are mutated in the B.1.351 and B.1.1.7 variants. Conclusions about previously exposed vaccinees are limited, since just six or seven AZD1222 recipients were seropositive for SARS-CoV-2 at baseline. No day 14 peak-response samples were available, so repertoires were characterized only after the peak T cell response. After two AZD1222 doses, both the breadth and the depth of spike-specific TCRs were significantly higher than at day 0 and than in MenACWY recipients. Vaccine-associated CD4 TCRs spanned the whole spike protein, with dominant responses in regions 160-218 and 743-854. Participants were mostly white British and included more females than males, and it was suggested by the authors that clonal diversity may have been underestimated.

This clone has only a few counts. Its antigen is not yet known. Per-nucleotide qualities are absent, and no much larger clonotype sits a single base away. The CDR3 regions of human TCRbeta chains were subjected to immunosequencing. Per the original workflow: TCRs in the repertoires were compared against a reference library of SARS-CoV-2-specific TCRs that had been generated with the MIRA antigen-specificity platform. Breadth was defined as the fraction of unique TCRs that were SARS-CoV-2-associated, and depth was defined as the fraction of total T cells that were SARS-CoV-2-associated. Using the MIRA data, each spike-specific TCR was assigned both to the spike region to which the TCR was reactive and to a CD4 or CD8 class. Log10-transformed breadth and depth values were compared by one-way ANOVA with Sidak's multiple comparisons tests. The table comes from immuneACCESS by way of TCRdb, which keeps in-frame sequences with V and J called. Part of the clones is missing from these tables; in studies checked, under half for an unresolved V gene and the rest for unknown reasons. The DNA was the basis for D and trimming; V, J and clone size are from that table. This sample is represented by approximately 97,000 clones; roughly 86% of them were singletons. About 5% of the sample comes from the top ten.

The sample's time point label, in plain terms: baseline before first vaccination. Samples from vaccinated people were obtained from the UK trials COV001 and COV002, which included a single-blind randomized controlled phase 2/3 trial of AZD1222 (ChAdOx1 nCoV-19) in healthy adults. For TCRbeta chain sequencing, PBMC samples were collected from trial participants at day 0 and at day 28 after the second dose. Trimming costs V 0 bases and J 6 bases, and their ends lie 8 bases apart. The germline V gene specifies SGHNT as CDR1 and YENEEA as CDR2. The CDR3 spans 14 residues, from the cysteine through the phenylalanine. Just the 42-base CDR3 DNA is kept, in frame starting at base 1.

The clonotype was recovered from an adult in good health. The rearranged chain carries TRBV11-3 and TRBJ2-2; no D segment can be confidently identified. The sequenced sample was peripheral blood, obtained on day 0 of AZD1222 vaccination. The CDR3 sequence is CASSLDARAGELFF. The nucleotide sequence is TGTGCCAGCAGCTTAGATGCACGTGCCGGGGAGCTGTTTTTT.